The 11 T cell receptor beta chains below all came from one sample that was sequenced in a study of post-analysis software for immune sequencing data. Study conclusions and caveats: The five TRBV segments detected at higher frequency in patients than in controls included TRBV5-6, TRBV5-1 and TRBV20-1.

Unique molecular identifiers tagged the TCR beta cDNA libraries. TCRdb fed the PCR reads into MiXCR, producing one record per CDR3 protein. The data contain about 820,000 distinct CDR3 sequences, 53% of them singletons. Antigens for these TCRs are unknown. The sample taken for sequencing was blood. These receptors were collected from a girl between 10 and 17 years old with multiple sclerosis.

The chain recombines TRBV29-1 with TRBJ2-1; 16 bases line up with TRBD2. V shed 4 bases and J 0 bases; nucleotides not matched to a gene: 3. CDR1 is SQVTM, CDR2 ANQGSEA, per germline. The CDR3 has 17 residues. The CDR3 DNA follows: TGCAGCGTTGGGGGACTAGCGGGAGGGCACTCCTACAATGAGCAGTTCTTC. This encodes CSVGGLAGGHSYNEQFF.

V is TRBV5-5 and J is TRBJ1-2; tentatively, D is TRBD1 (6 bases). The CDR3 is 16 residues long. V lost 0 bases and J lost 6, with 18 bases in between. CDR1 is SGHKS, CDR2 YYEKEE, per germline (reference sequence). The CDR3 sequence is CASSLDAGVRGNGYTF. The CDR3 DNA sequence: TGTGCCAGCAGCTTGGACGCGGGGGTCAGGGGAAATGGCTACACCTTC. Full variable domain (missing parts from reference TRBV5-5 and TRBJ1-2): DAGVTQSPTHLIKTRGQQVTLRCSPISGHKSVSWYQQVLGQGPQFIFQYYEKEERGRGNFPDRFSARQFPNYSSELNVNALLLGDSALYLCASSLDAGVRGNGYTFGSGTRLTVV.

This clonotype was detected a few times. The V and J genes are TRBV2 and TRBJ2-1; D possibly corresponds to TRBD1 (5 bases). The CDR3 runs to 15 residues. The germline CDR1 and CDR2 sequences are SNHLY and FYNNEI. V shed 2 bases and J shed 2 bases, with 10 bases lying between them. In DNA, the CDR3 is TGTGCCAGCAGTGAATTGAGACAGACCTACAATGAGCAGTTCTTC. The encoded protein is CASSELRQTYNEQFF.

This clonotype was seen a few times. CDR3 nucleotides: TGCAGTGCTAGAAAAAACAGGGGAGGTGGGCTCAATCAGCCCCAGCATTTT. Protein sequence: CSARKNRGGGLNQPQHF. The rearrangement joins TRBV20-1 to TRBJ1-5; 7 bases fit TRBD1. The CDR3 runs 17 residues. The germline gives CDR1 DFQATT, CDR2 SNEGSKA (reference sequence). Germline trimming cut 2 bases from V and 3 bases from J; bases unmatched to any gene: 13.

This clonotype was seen more than once but under ten times. The V call is TRBV20-1, the J call TRBJ2-7, with 7 bases aligning to TRBD1. This CDR3 spans 13 amino acids. CDR1 and CDR2 (germline): DFQATT, SNEGSKA (reference sequence). V trimming: 6 bases; J trimming: 1 base; junction bases outside the gene matches: 6. The CDR3 coding sequence is TGCAGTGCCGGGACAGCTAATTCCTACGAGCAGTACTTC. Translating gives CSAGTANSYEQYF.

The CDR3 nucleotides are TGTGCCAGCAGCTTAGGAGGGGTACAGCATTTT. Encoded protein: CASSLGGVQHF. The chain links TRBV7-9 to TRBJ1-5; perhaps TRBD1 as D (5 bases). Germline V gives CDR1 SEHNR, CDR2 FQNEAQ (reference sequence). Trimming removed 1 base at V and 13 bases at J, with 8 bases between. This CDR3 contains 11 residues.

This clonotype was counted only a few times. The V gene is TRBV20-1, the J gene TRBJ2-7; 7 bases line up with TRBD1. V trimming: 1 base; J trimming: 4 bases; junction bases outside the gene matches: 7. Germline V CDR1 and CDR2: DFQATT, SNEGSKA (reference sequence). The CDR3 extends over 14 amino acids. CDR3 bases: TGCAGTGCTAGAGGAGGGGGACAGACTTACGAGCAGTACTTC. Amino acid sequence: CSARGGGQTYEQYF.

This sequence joins TRBV5-1 and TRBJ2-3; D is unclear. The CDR3 contains 16 residues. Germline V gives CDR1 SGHRS, CDR2 YFSETQ. V lost 0 bases and J lost 0, with 11 bases in between. CDR3 nucleotides: TGCGCCAGCAGCTTGGAAGTGGGCAGAAGCACAGATACGCAGTATTTT. Amino acids: CASSLEVGRSTDTQYF.

CDR3 amino acids: CSAKNGQHLGTHSSYEQYF. The CDR3 region has the DNA TGCAGTGCAAAAAACGGTCAACACCTCGGGACGCATTCATCCTACGAGCAGTACTTC. The chain employs TRBV20-1 and TRBJ2-7, with D perhaps assigned TRBD1 or TRBD2 (5 bases each). The germline V gene has CDR1 DFQATT and CDR2 SNEGSKA (reference sequence). The V and J ends lost 6 bases and 1 base respectively, with 31 bases between them. CDR3 length equals 19 residues.

The V gene is TRBV7-3, the J gene TRBJ2-6; perhaps D is TRBD1 or TRBD2 (5 bases each). Germline assignment: CDR1 SGHTA and CDR2 FQGTGA. The CDR3 has 18 residues. Trimming cost V 3 bases and J 0 bases, with 15 bases left between them. The CDR3, as DNA: TGTGCCAGCAGCTTTTACTTCCCCGGGGCCTCTGGGGCCAACGTCCTGACTTTC. Its translation is CASSFYFPGASGANVLTF.

The gene calls are TRBV20-1 and TRBJ2-7; D uncertain. The DNA end lines up better with TRBJ2-5; the J call may be wrong. The CDR3 contains 13 residues. CDR1 and CDR2 from the germline V gene are DFQATT and SNEGSKA (reference sequence). The CDR3 protein is CSARVAGQETQYF. CDR3 bases: TGCAGTGCTAGGGTGGCAGGTCAGGAGACCCAGTACTTC.